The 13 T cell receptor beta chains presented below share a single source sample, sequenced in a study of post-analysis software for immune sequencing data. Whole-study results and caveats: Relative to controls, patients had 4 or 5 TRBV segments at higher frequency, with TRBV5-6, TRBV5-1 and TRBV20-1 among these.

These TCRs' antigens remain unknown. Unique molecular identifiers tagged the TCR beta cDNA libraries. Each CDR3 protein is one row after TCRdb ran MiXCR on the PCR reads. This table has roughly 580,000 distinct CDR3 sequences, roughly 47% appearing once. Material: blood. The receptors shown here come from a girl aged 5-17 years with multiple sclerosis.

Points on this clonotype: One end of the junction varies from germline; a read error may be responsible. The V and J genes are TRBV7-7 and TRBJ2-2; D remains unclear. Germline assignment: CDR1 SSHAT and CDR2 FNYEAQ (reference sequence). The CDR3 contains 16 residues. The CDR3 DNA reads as TGTGCTAGCAGCCCCGTTGGAACACCGAACACCGGGGAGCTGTTTTTT. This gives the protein CASSPVGTPNTGELFF.

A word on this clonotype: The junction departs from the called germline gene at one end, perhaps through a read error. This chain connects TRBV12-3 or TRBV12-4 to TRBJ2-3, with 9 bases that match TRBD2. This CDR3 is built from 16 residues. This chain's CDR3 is CASTWGLAGRTDAQYF. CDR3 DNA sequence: TGTGCCAGCACCTGGGGGCTAGCGGGGCGTACAGATGCGCAGTATTTT.

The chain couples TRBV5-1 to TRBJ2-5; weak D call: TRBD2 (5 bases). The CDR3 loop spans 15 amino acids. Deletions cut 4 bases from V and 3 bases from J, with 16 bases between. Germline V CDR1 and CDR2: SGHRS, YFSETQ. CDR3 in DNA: TGCGCCAGCAGCGTAGGGAGCACAGTTGAAGAGACCCAGTACTTC. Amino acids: CASSVGSTVEETQYF.

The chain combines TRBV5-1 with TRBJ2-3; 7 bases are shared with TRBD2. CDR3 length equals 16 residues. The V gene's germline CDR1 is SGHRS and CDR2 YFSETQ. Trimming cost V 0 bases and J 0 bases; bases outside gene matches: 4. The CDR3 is CASSLAGGFSTDTQYF. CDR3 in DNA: TGCGCCAGCAGCTTGGCGGGGGGATTTAGCACAGATACGCAGTATTTT.

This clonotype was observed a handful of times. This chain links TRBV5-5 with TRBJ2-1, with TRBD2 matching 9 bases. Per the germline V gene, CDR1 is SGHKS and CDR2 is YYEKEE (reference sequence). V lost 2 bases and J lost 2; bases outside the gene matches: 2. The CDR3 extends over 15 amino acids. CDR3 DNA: TGTGCCAGCAGCTTCCTAGCGGGGACCTACAATGAGCAGTTCTTC. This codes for CASSFLAGTYNEQFF. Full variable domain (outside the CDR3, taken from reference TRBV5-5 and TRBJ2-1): DAGVTQSPTHLIKTRGQQVTLRCSPISGHKSVSWYQQVLGQGPQFIFQYYEKEERGRGNFPDRFSARQFPNYSSELNVNALLLGDSALYLCASSFLAGTYNEQFFGPGTRLTVL.

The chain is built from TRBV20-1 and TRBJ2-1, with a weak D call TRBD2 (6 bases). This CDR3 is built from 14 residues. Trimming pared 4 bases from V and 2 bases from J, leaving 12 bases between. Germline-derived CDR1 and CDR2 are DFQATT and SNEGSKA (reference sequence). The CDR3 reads CSAMPGAAYNEQFF. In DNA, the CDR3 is TGCAGTGCTATGCCGGGAGCGGCCTACAATGAGCAGTTCTTC.

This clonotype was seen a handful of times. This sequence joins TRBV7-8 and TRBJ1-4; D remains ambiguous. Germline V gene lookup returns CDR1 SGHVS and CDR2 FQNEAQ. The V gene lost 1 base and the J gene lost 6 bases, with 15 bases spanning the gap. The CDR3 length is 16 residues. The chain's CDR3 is CASSLGYPRQDEKLFF. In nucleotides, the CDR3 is TGTGCCAGCAGCTTAGGATATCCTAGGCAGGATGAAAAACTGTTTTTT. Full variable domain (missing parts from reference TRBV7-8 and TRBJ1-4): GAGVSQSPRYKVAKRGQDVALRCDPISGHVSLFWYQQALGQGPEFLTYFQNEAQLDKSGLPSDRFFAERPEGSVSTLKIQRTQQEDSAVYLCASSLGYPRQDEKLFFGSGTQLSVL.

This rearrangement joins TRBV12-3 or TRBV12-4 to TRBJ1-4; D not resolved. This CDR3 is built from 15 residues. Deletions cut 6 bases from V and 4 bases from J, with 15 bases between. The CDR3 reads CASSRPGDRNEKLFF. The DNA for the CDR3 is TGTGCCAGCAGCCGCCCCGGAGACCGTAATGAAAAACTGTTTTTT.

CDR3 loop: CASSLVARAGRNIQYF. For the CDR3, the DNA is TGTGCCAGCAGTTTAGTCGCTAGGGCCGGGAGAAACATTCAGTACTTC. V is TRBV12-3 or TRBV12-4 and J is TRBJ2-4, with D maybe TRBD2 (6 bases). V was shortened by 1 base and J by 6 bases, with 16 bases between the two germline ends. This CDR3 has 16 amino acids.

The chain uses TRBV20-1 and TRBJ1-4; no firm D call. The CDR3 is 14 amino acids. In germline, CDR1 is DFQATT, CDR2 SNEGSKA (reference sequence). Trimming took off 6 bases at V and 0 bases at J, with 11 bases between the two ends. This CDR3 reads CSADDLATNEKLFF. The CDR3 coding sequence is TGCAGTGCCGACGACCTTGCAACTAATGAAAAACTGTTTTTT.

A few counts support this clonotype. The DNA of the CDR3 is TGCAGCGTTGCTAGGTTCCAAGAGACCCAGTACTTC. Protein sequence: CSVARFQETQYF. This chain links TRBV29-1 with TRBJ2-5; D is undetermined. Per the germline V gene, CDR1 is SQVTM and CDR2 is ANQGSEA. The V end lost 4 bases, the J end lost 1 base, and 7 bases lay between the germline ends. This CDR3 region has 12 residues.

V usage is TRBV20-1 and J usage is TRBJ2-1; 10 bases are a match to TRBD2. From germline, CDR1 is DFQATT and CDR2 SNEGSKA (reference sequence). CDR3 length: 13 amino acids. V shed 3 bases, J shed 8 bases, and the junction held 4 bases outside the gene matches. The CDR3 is CSARERGGHEQFF. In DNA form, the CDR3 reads TGCAGTGCTAGGGAGCGGGGGGGCCATGAGCAGTTCTTC.

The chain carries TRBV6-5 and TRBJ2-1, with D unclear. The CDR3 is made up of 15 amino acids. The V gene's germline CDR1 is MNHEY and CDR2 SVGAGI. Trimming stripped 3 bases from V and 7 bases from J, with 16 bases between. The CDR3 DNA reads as TGTGCCAGCAGTTATACAGTGGTCTTTAAAAATGAGCAGTTCTTC. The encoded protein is CASSYTVVFKNEQFF.